Here is one T cell receptor (beta chain) with its context. Its antigen remains unidentified. The sample belongs to a study of graft-versus-host responses after intestinal transplantation. Across the whole study: After anti-thymocyte globulin induction, recipients took tacrolimus and steroids for two to three years. Study-wide results and caveats: Graft-donor T cell macrochimerism coincided with high graft-versus-host to host-versus-graft clonal ratios in allografts. In recipient marrow, GvH clones were found, and some appeared first in ileum or blood.

The CDR3 length is 13 residues. V was pared by 4 bases and J by 0 bases, with 6 bases between. In germline, CDR1 is MDHEN, CDR2 SYDVKM. Measured with immunoSEQ multiplex PCR; TCRdb has only the in-frame clones, and not every one. The sample lists about 25,000 clones; about 93% were seen once. The receptor comes from a human patient who received an intestinal transplant, so some T cells may come from the graft donor. Source: PBMCs, taken 30 days after intestinal transplant. The rearrangement links TRBV28 to TRBJ1-1; D uncertain. For the CDR3, the DNA is TGTGCCAGCAGTTCTACAGTGAACACTGAAGCTTTCTTT. It codes for CASSSTVNTEAFF.